The 27 T cell receptor beta chains below were found in one sample sequenced in a study of CD8 T cells in Susac syndrome. It was with random hexamers that 0.5 to 1 ug RNA was reverse transcribed. One entry per CDR3 protein, called by TCRdb with MiXCR from the immunoSEQ multiplex PCR reads. Of 150,000 to 200,000 distinct CDR3 sequences listed, roughly 94% are singletons. Specimen: CD4+ T cells from PBMCs. These receptors were obtained from a human donor in good health.

The V gene is TRBV6-6, the J gene TRBJ2-2; D tentatively fits TRBD1 or TRBD2 (5 bases each). V was pared by 11 bases and J by 6 bases, with 13 bases between. CDR1 and CDR2 (germline): MNHNY, SVGAGI (reference sequence). CDR3 length: 12 amino acids. CDR3 in amino acids: CAHTRGPGELFF. Here the CDR3 DNA reads TGTGCCCACACGAGGGGACCCGGGGAGCTGTTTTTT.

This chain connects TRBV20-1 to TRBJ2-1; 12 bases align to TRBD2. Germline V gene data show CDR1 as DFQATT and CDR2 as SNEGSKA (reference sequence). J was trimmed by 6 bases and V by 3 bases; bases with no gene match: 9. The CDR3 extends over 16 amino acids. The CDR3 region is CSARYRLAGEFNEQFF. In DNA form, the CDR3 reads TGCAGTGCTAGGTACCGACTAGCGGGAGAATTCAATGAGCAGTTCTTC.

The chain uses TRBV6-5 and TRBJ2-5, with 10 bases identical to TRBD2. The CDR3 is 16 amino acids. Per germline, CDR1 MNHEY and CDR2 SVGAGI. The ends lost 0 bases at V and 3 bases at J; junction bases unmatched: 4. CDR3: CASSYSTTSGKETQYF. The DNA of the CDR3 is TGTGCCAGCAGTTACTCGACAACTAGCGGGAAAGAGACCCAGTACTTC.

This clonotype showed up just once. The chain has TRBV28 and TRBJ2-7, with D uncertain. Trimming pared 7 bases from V and 3 bases from J, leaving 10 bases between. The germline V gene has CDR1 MDHEN and CDR2 SYDVKM. This CDR3 has 12 amino acids. CDR3 region: CASNGVFYEQYF. The CDR3 coding sequence is TGTGCCAGCAATGGGGTCTTCTACGAGCAGTACTTC.

The chain carries TRBV3-1 and TRBJ2-1, with 11 bases identical to TRBD2. Germline V lookup: CDR1 LGHDT, CDR2 YNNKEL (reference sequence). V dropped 5 bases and J dropped 3; count of bases not matched to a gene: 9. The CDR3 length is 17 residues. The CDR3, as DNA: TGTGCCAGCAGCTCTTTGTCCCTAGCGGGAGGCTACAATGAGCAGTTCTTC. It specifies CASSSLSLAGGYNEQFF.

The V gene is TRBV2, the J gene TRBJ2-1; TRBD1 matches at 7 bases. CDR3 length: 12 residues. From germline, CDR1 is SNHLY and CDR2 FYNNEI. J was trimmed by 10 bases and V by 4 bases; bases with no gene match: 4. CDR3 residues: CASSAETGEQFF. The CDR3 nucleotides read TGTGCCAGCAGTGCCGAGACAGGGGAGCAGTTCTTC.

The CDR3 loop reads CAVRSSADTQYF. In DNA, the CDR3 is TGTGCCGTCCGGAGTTCGGCAGATACGCAGTATTTT. The chain combines TRBV6-5 with TRBJ2-3, with unresolved D. V lost 11 bases and J lost 4, with 13 bases in between. CDR3 length: 12 amino acids. Germline V lookup: CDR1 MNHEY, CDR2 SVGAGI.

The chain combines TRBV29-1 with TRBJ2-5, with D hard to call. The CDR3 has 10 residues. With 2 bases removed from V and 4 bases from J, the gap between germline ends came to 2 bases. The germline CDR1 and CDR2 sequences are SQVTM and ANQGSEA. The CDR3 loop is CSVERETQYF. The CDR3 DNA reads as TGCAGCGTTGAACGAGAGACCCAGTACTTC.

V and J are TRBV12-3 or TRBV12-4 and TRBJ2-7; D might be TRBD1 (7 bases). Trimming took 1 base from V and 4 from J, leaving 20 bases between them. This CDR3 contains 17 residues. The CDR3 bases are TGTGCCAGCAGTTTAGGCAGGGGGGCAGAACCCAGGTACGAGCAGTACTTC. Its translation is CASSLGRGAEPRYEQYF.

V is TRBV11-1 and J is TRBJ2-1; a possible D gene is TRBD1 (6 bases). The CDR3 length is 14 residues. From germline, CDR1 is SGHAT and CDR2 FQDESV (reference sequence). V was clipped by 6 bases and J by 6 bases, with 15 bases between them. DNA for the CDR3: TGTGCCAGCAGGTCAACCCGGGACACCAATGAGCAGTTCTTC. Protein: CASRSTRDTNEQFF.

The chain joins TRBV7-2 to TRBJ2-5; TRBD2 matches at 8 bases. This CDR3 is 14 amino acids long. Germline-derived CDR1 and CDR2 are SGHTA and FQGNSA. Trimming took 11 bases from V and 2 from J; bases not matched to a gene: 10. The CDR3 spells CALSGGPKQETQYF. For the CDR3, the DNA is TGTGCCTTGAGCGGGGGCCCGAAGCAAGAGACCCAGTACTTC.

The chain joins TRBV24-1 to TRBJ2-3; 8 positions match TRBD1. Losses at the gene ends were 3 bases for V and 2 bases for J; bases not matched to a gene: 6. This CDR3 is built from 16 residues. Germline V gives CDR1 KGHDR, CDR2 SFDVKD. CDR3 region: CATSDTRDRITDTQYF. In DNA form, the CDR3 reads TGTGCCACCAGTGATACCAGGGACAGGATCACAGATACGCAGTATTTT.

The rearrangement uses TRBV20-1 and TRBJ2-5; perhaps TRBD2 as D (5 bases). Trimming took 6 bases from V and 7 from J, leaving 9 bases between them. The CDR3 contains 10 residues. Looked up from germline, CDR1 is DFQATT and CDR2 is SNEGSKA (reference sequence). The DNA for the CDR3 is TGCAGTGCCCACCGGGGGACCCAGTACTTC. It specifies CSAHRGTQYF.

The chain recombines TRBV12-3 or TRBV12-4 with TRBJ2-5; D is ambiguous. The CDR3 is 15 residues long. The V end lost 5 bases, the J end lost 1 base, and 14 bases lay between the germline ends. The CDR3 DNA is TGTGCCAGCAGTCCTAAGGTTCTCGTCCAAGAGACCCAGTACTTC. Its protein is CASSPKVLVQETQYF.

The chain combines TRBV4-3 with TRBJ1-1; D is possibly TRBD1 (5 bases). CDR3 length equals 14 residues. Trimming pared 1 base from V and 5 bases from J, leaving 11 bases between. The V gene's germline CDR1 is LGHNA and CDR2 YSLEER. The CDR3 reads CASSQGRWGTEAFF. The CDR3 nucleotides read TGCGCCAGCAGCCAAGGCCGATGGGGGACTGAAGCTTTCTTT.

The J gene is TRBJ2-7, the V gene TRBV3-1; D ambiguous. This CDR3 is 11 amino acids long. CDR1 is LGHDT, CDR2 YNNKEL, per germline (reference sequence). V dropped 6 bases and J dropped 4 bases, with 7 bases sitting between them. The DNA for the CDR3 is TGTGCCAGCAGTTTGCTGTACGAGCAGTACTTC. Amino acids: CASSLLYEQYF.

The chain has TRBV4-3 and TRBJ2-5; D is uncertain. CDR1 and CDR2 from the germline V gene are LGHNA and YSLEER. The CDR3 contains 15 residues. Trimming shortened V by 2 bases and J by 2 bases, and 12 bases separated the two germline ends. CDR3 loop: CASSQLTDPQETQYF. CDR3 in DNA: TGCGCCAGCAGCCAACTAACGGACCCACAAGAGACCCAGTACTTC.

This chain connects TRBV7-2 to TRBJ1-2, with 11 bases fitting TRBD1. Germline CDR1 SGHTA, CDR2 FQGNSA. J was trimmed by 7 bases and V by 4 bases; bases with no gene match: 2. The CDR3 consists of 13 residues. As DNA, the CDR3 is TGTGCCAGCAGCTGGACAGGGGGCGCTGGCTACACCTTC. It yields the protein CASSWTGGAGYTF.

The gene calls are TRBV7-3 and TRBJ2-3; a possible D gene is TRBD2 (6 bases). CDR3 size: 15 residues. CDR1 is SGHTA and CDR2 is FQGTGA in the germline V gene. V lost 5 bases to trimming and J lost 1 base, with 13 bases between them. The CDR3 DNA reads TGTGCCAGCAGCCCGGGACTTATAGGCACAGATACGCAGTATTTT. It encodes CASSPGLIGTDTQYF. The variable domain in full, with the rest retrieved from reference TRBV7-3 and TRBJ2-3, is GAGVSQTPSNKVTEKGKYVELRCDPISGHTALYWYRQSLGQGPEFLIYFQGTGAADDSGLPNDRFFAVRPEGSVSTLKIQRTERGDSAVYLCASSPGLIGTDTQYFGPGTRLTVL.

The chain has TRBV7-9 and TRBJ2-6; D not resolved. The CDR3 is made up of 15 amino acids. Germline CDR1 reads SEHNR; CDR2 reads FQNEAQ (reference sequence). The V and J ends lost 1 base and 3 bases respectively, with 7 bases between them. CDR3 bases: TGTGCCAGCAGCTTAGGGGTAGTTGGGGCCAACGTCCTGACTTTC. Translated: CASSLGVVGANVLTF.

The chain employs TRBV7-8 and TRBJ2-1; D may match TRBD1 or TRBD2 (6 bases each). The CDR3 totals 14 residues. The germline V and J ends were trimmed by 6 bases and 9 bases, with 18 bases remaining between them. CDR1 is SGHVS, CDR2 FQNEAQ, per germline. The CDR3 region is CASRKRGEWGEQFF. CDR3 sequence (DNA): TGTGCCAGCAGGAAGAGGGGGGAGTGGGGTGAGCAGTTCTTC.

V is TRBV3-1 and J is TRBJ2-7; the D is unclear. CDR1 LGHDT and CDR2 YNNKEL come from the germline V gene (reference sequence). The CDR3 is made up of 12 amino acids. V lost 0 bases and J 6 bases, leaving 6 bases between the germline ends. CDR3 in amino acids: CASSQDLGEQYF. The CDR3, as DNA: TGTGCCAGCAGCCAAGATCTGGGCGAGCAGTACTTC.

The chain links TRBV6-5 to TRBJ1-2; weak D call: TRBD1 (6 bases). V was pared by 2 bases and J by 0 bases, with 7 bases between. Germline assignment: CDR1 MNHEY and CDR2 SVGAGI. The CDR3 totals 14 residues. The CDR3 coding sequence is TGTGCCAGCAGTTACCGGACAGCTAACTATGGCTACACCTTC. This sequence encodes CASSYRTANYGYTF.

This rearrangement joins TRBV28 to TRBJ2-4; 7 bases line up with TRBD1. J was trimmed by 5 bases and V by 2 bases; bases with no gene match: 3. Germline V gives CDR1 MDHEN, CDR2 SYDVKM. This CDR3 spans 14 amino acids. CDR3 protein: CASSLTGTENIQYF. CDR3 DNA sequence: TGTGCCAGCAGTTTAACCGGGACAGAAAACATTCAGTACTTC.

J is TRBJ2-3 and V is TRBV5-6, with unresolved D. The CDR3 sequence is 12 residues long. Germline CDR1 SGHDT, CDR2 YYEEEE. The germline V and J ends were trimmed by 4 bases and 6 bases, with 9 bases remaining between them. The CDR3 nucleotides read TGTGCCAGCAGCACGACTCGGGATACGCAGTATTTT. Translated: CASSTTRDTQYF.

This clonotype appeared a few times. The V gene is TRBV29-1, the J gene TRBJ2-5; no clear D gene. The CDR3 totals 10 residues. Trimming removed 7 bases at V and 5 bases at J, with 8 bases between. The germline V gene has CDR1 SQVTM and CDR2 ANQGSEA. The CDR3 protein is CSALRETQYF. The CDR3 bases are TGCAGCGCCCTTAGGGAGACCCAGTACTTC.

The chain recombines TRBV24-1 with TRBJ2-3; a weak D match, TRBD2 (5 bases). The CDR3 totals 20 residues. Germline V gene data show CDR1 as KGHDR and CDR2 as SFDVKD. V was cut by 5 bases and J by 0 bases, with 26 bases left in between. CDR3 residues: CATSGRIPSPGNPSTDTQYF. DNA of the CDR3: TGTGCCACCAGTGGACGGATCCCTTCTCCGGGGAACCCTAGCACAGATACGCAGTATTTT.